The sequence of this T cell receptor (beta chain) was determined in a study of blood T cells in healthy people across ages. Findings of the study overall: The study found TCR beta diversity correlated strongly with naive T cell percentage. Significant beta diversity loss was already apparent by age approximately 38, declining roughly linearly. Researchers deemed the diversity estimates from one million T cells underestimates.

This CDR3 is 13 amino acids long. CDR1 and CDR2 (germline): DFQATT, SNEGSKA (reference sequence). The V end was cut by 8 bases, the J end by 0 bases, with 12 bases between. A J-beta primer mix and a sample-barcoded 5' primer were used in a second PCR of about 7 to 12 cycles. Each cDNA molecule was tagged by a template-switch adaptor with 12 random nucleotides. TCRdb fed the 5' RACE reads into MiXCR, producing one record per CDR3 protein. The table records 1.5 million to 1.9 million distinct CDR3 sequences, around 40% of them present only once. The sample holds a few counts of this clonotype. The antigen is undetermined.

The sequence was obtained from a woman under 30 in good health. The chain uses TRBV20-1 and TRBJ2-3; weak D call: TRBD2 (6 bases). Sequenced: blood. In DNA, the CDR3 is TGCAGTTCCCTGGCGGGGAGCACAGATACGCAGTATTTT. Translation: CSSLAGSTDTQYF.